This TCR beta chain comes out of a study of T cell changes during pregnancy in multiple sclerosis. Data came from immunoSEQ multiplex PCR; TCRdb stores just in-frame clones and leaves some out. This table has 100,000 or so clones, around 92% appearing once. Germline CDR1 SQVTM, CDR2 ANQGSEA. The CDR3 runs to 11 residues. V dropped 8 bases and J dropped 4 bases, with 11 bases sitting between them. The sample was peripheral blood, taken in the second trimester of pregnancy. The source of this sequence is a female donor with multiple sclerosis, enrolled in a pregnancy study. The chain couples TRBV29-1 to TRBJ2-5; D remains ambiguous. The CDR3 loop reads CSLSVRETQYF. The CDR3 DNA reads TGCAGCCTCTCGGTCCGAGAGACCCAGTACTTC.